One and the same sample provided the 28 T cell receptor beta chains below, sequenced in a study of cytomegalovirus exposure and HLA in healthy donors. The PCR used 60 Vbeta and 13 Jbeta primers. Produced via immunoSEQ multiplex PCR; TCRdb's table is partial and in-frame only. Of 50,000 or so clones detected, roughly 73% appear once; the ten largest clones hold about 2.5%. What was sequenced was PBMCs. The source of these receptors is a middle-aged woman in good health and CMV-seropositive.

The chain has TRBV25-1 and TRBJ1-6; 8 nucleotides line up with TRBD1. Germline V lookup: CDR1 MGHDK, CDR2 SYGVNS. The CDR3 length is 18 residues. J lost 8 bases, V lost 3 bases, and 15 bases had no gene match. The CDR3 DNA reads TGTGCCAGCAGTGAGTCCAGGGGAACAGGGACAGGCCATTCACCCCTCCACTTT. Protein product: CASSESRGTGTGHSPLHF.

The chain employs TRBV30 and TRBJ2-1; the D gene is possibly TRBD2 (5 bases). The V gene's germline CDR1 is GTSNPN and CDR2 SVGIG (reference sequence). This CDR3 comprises 13 residues. The V and J ends lost 0 bases and 9 bases respectively, with 12 bases between them. The chain's CDR3 is CAWSVRDRSEQFF. CDR3 sequence (DNA): TGTGCCTGGAGTGTACGGGATCGAAGTGAGCAGTTCTTC.

CDR3 sequence (DNA): TGCGCCAGCAGCCAAGAGTACTCGGACAACCAAAGGCAGTACTTC. Translated: CASSQEYSDNQRQYF. This chain uses TRBV4-3 with TRBJ2-7; D possibly corresponds to TRBD1 (5 bases). Germline V gene sequence: CDR1 LGHNA, CDR2 YSLEER. V lost 0 bases and J lost 9, with 18 bases in between. The CDR3 loop spans 15 amino acids.

This chain connects TRBV7-2 to TRBJ1-2; tentatively, D is TRBD1 (6 bases). Germline CDR1 reads SGHTA; CDR2 reads FQGNSA. The CDR3 has 16 amino acids. Trimming shortened V by 5 bases and J by 2 bases, and 18 bases separated the two germline ends. CDR3: CASSPQQGRGNYGYTF. CDR3 nucleotide sequence: TGTGCCAGCAGCCCGCAACAGGGTAGGGGAAACTATGGCTACACCTTC.

The J gene is TRBJ1-1, the V gene TRBV10-1, with no clear D. The CDR3 loop spans 13 amino acids. Trimming cost V 0 bases and J 8 bases, with 10 bases left between them. Germline V lookup: CDR1 WNHNN, CDR2 SYGVQD (reference sequence). This chain's CDR3 is CASSESGVSEAFF. In nucleotides, the CDR3 is TGCGCCAGCAGTGAGTCCGGGGTTTCCGAAGCTTTCTTT.

The chain combines TRBV4-2 with TRBJ1-1; TRBD1 agrees at 7 bases. V gave up 1 base and J gave up 0 bases; unmatched junction bases: 17. CDR1 and CDR2 from the germline V gene are LGHNA and YNFKEQ. This CDR3 contains 20 residues. The CDR3 sequence: CASSQGLGRTGRAVNTEAFF. The CDR3 nucleotides read TGTGCCAGCAGCCAAGGACTGGGTAGGACAGGCCGAGCCGTGAACACTGAAGCTTTCTTT.

The gene calls are TRBV6-6 and TRBJ1-6; TRBD1 agrees at 9 bases. Germline lookup yields CDR1 MNHNY and CDR2 SVGAGI (reference sequence). With V trimmed by 6 bases and J by 9 bases, 12 bases remained unmatched. The CDR3 covers 16 residues. The CDR3 coding sequence is TGTGCCAGCAGGTCCACGGGACAGGGAGTCGGTTCACCCCTCCACTTT. Translation: CASRSTGQGVGSPLHF.

The chain joins TRBV9 to TRBJ2-5; maybe TRBD2 (5 bases). The CDR3 consists of 15 residues. The V gene's germline CDR1 is SGDLS and CDR2 YYNGEE. V was clipped by 3 bases and J by 2 bases, with 14 bases between them. The CDR3 loop is CASSAAGLGQETQYF. CDR3 bases: TGTGCCAGCAGCGCGGCGGGTCTAGGGCAAGAGACCCAGTACTTC.

This chain uses TRBV7-3 with TRBJ2-2, with a weak D call TRBD1 (5 bases). V lost 6 bases and J lost 2, with 10 bases in between. Germline values: CDR1 SGHTA, CDR2 FQGTGA. The CDR3 is 14 amino acids. CDR3 DNA: TGTGCCAGCAGATCCGACAGAAACACCGGGGAGCTGTTTTTT. Its protein is CASRSDRNTGELFF.

In this sample, this clone turned up once. This chain joins TRBV7-2 and TRBJ1-1, with D hard to call. The CDR3 contains 13 residues. The ends were cut back, 5 bases at V and 1 base at J, with 8 bases in the middle. Per the germline V gene, CDR1 is SGHTA and CDR2 is FQGNSA. Here the CDR3 DNA reads TGTGCCAGCAGCCCCACACCGAACACTGAAGCTTTCTTT. This encodes CASSPTPNTEAFF.

The rearrangement links TRBV2 to TRBJ1-5, with D possibly being TRBD1 (6 bases). Germline V gives CDR1 SNHLY, CDR2 FYNNEI. V shed 8 bases and J shed 5 bases, with 13 bases lying between them. The CDR3 sequence is 13 residues long. The CDR3 bases are TGTGCCAGCGGAAGGGACATGGATCAGCCCCAGCATTTT. This sequence encodes CASGRDMDQPQHF.

The chain combines TRBV7-8 with TRBJ1-1; TRBD1 is a possible D gene (5 bases). Germline V gene sequence: CDR1 SGHVS, CDR2 FQNEAQ. Trimming cost V 3 bases and J 0 bases, with 11 bases left between them. The CDR3 has 15 amino acids. The CDR3 sequence is CASSLRGLMNTEAFF. CDR3 sequence (DNA): TGTGCCAGCAGCTTGAGGGGACTGATGAACACTGAAGCTTTCTTT.

The chain recombines TRBV10-1 with TRBJ1-5; D unclear. V was cut by 7 bases and J by 0 bases, with 13 bases left in between. Germline V CDR1 and CDR2: WNHNN, SYGVQD (reference sequence). The CDR3 totals 15 residues. For the CDR3, the DNA is TGCGCCAGCACCTCTAATTCTTATAGCAATCAGCCCCAGCATTTT. Translated, it gives CASTSNSYSNQPQHF.

This CDR3 reads CASGEETQYF. The CDR3 DNA is TGCGCCAGCGGAGAAGAGACCCAGTACTTC. This chain joins TRBV5-1 and TRBJ2-5; D gene uncertain. The CDR3 extends over 10 amino acids. Germline V gene data show CDR1 as SGHRS and CDR2 as YFSETQ. Trimming pared 7 bases from V and 3 bases from J, leaving 4 bases between.

This clone has just a few counts. The V and J genes are TRBV28 and TRBJ2-4, with TRBD2 matching 9 bases. The CDR3 consists of 15 residues. J was trimmed by 6 bases and V by 4 bases; bases with no gene match: 7. Germline V gene data show CDR1 as MDHEN and CDR2 as SYDVKM. This CDR3 reads CASSSPSSGGNIQYF. CDR3 DNA: TGTGCCAGCAGTTCCCCCAGTAGCGGGGGAAACATTCAGTACTTC.

The rearrangement links TRBV7-4 to TRBJ1-5; a weak D match, TRBD1 (5 bases). Germline CDR1 SGHVT, CDR2 SQSDAQ. This CDR3 comprises 15 residues. Between the trimmed V and J ends, which lost 1 base and 4 bases, there was a span of 11 bases. CDR3 sequence (DNA): TGTGCCAGCAGCTTAGATTCAGGGATTAATCAGCCCCAGCATTTT. This translates into CASSLDSGINQPQHF.

The rearrangement links TRBV28 to TRBJ2-7; TRBD2 is a possible D gene (7 bases). Trimming shortened V by 6 bases and J by 3 bases, and 18 bases separated the two germline ends. The length of the CDR3 is 15 residues. CDR1 and CDR2 from the germline V gene are MDHEN and SYDVKM. CDR3 sequence reads: CASRWSGGRGYEQYF. The CDR3, as DNA: TGTGCCAGCAGATGGTCGGGGGGCAGGGGCTACGAGCAGTACTTC.

Written as DNA, the CDR3 is TGTGCCAGCAGCTTGGGGGGGGTCTACACTGAAGCTTTCTTT. It translates to CASSLGGVYTEAFF. The chain joins TRBV5-6 to TRBJ1-1; D possibly corresponds to TRBD1 (5 bases). Trimming removed 0 bases at V and 3 bases at J, with 9 bases between. From germline, CDR1 is SGHDT and CDR2 YYEEEE. This CDR3 spans 14 amino acids.

The chain has TRBV13 and TRBJ2-5; 11 bases match TRBD2. CDR3 length: 16 amino acids. Trimming took 5 bases from V and 7 from J; bases not matched to a gene: 12. CDR1 is PRHDT and CDR2 is FYEKMQ in the germline V gene (reference sequence). The CDR3 here is CASSTTSGGPKGTQYF. The DNA for the CDR3 is TGTGCCAGCAGCACAACTAGCGGGGGCCCTAAAGGGACCCAGTACTTC.

The genes are TRBV7-3 and TRBJ2-5, with a tentative D call TRBD2 (5 bases). The CDR3 is 13 residues long. Germline assignment: CDR1 SGHTA and CDR2 FQGTGA. Trimming cost V 3 bases and J 4 bases, with 9 bases left between them. The CDR3: CASSFDGGETQYF. DNA for the CDR3: TGTGCCAGCAGCTTCGACGGAGGAGAGACCCAGTACTTC.

The chain uses TRBV10-3 and TRBJ2-1, with TRBD2 as a possible D gene (5 bases). The CDR3 has 10 amino acids. The germline V and J ends were trimmed by 8 bases and 10 bases, with 9 bases remaining between them. Germline V lookup: CDR1 ENHRY, CDR2 SYGVKD. CDR3 nucleotide sequence: TGTGCCATCGGCCCGGGGGAGCAGTTCTTC. Residues: CAIGPGEQFF.

The chain uses TRBV6-1 and TRBJ1-4; D gene ambiguous. V was trimmed by 4 bases and J by 2 bases, leaving 8 bases between them. The CDR3 totals 14 residues. The germline gives CDR1 MNHNS, CDR2 SASEGT. CDR3 sequence reads: CASSVDMTNEKLFF. The CDR3 DNA reads TGTGCCAGCAGTGTAGATATGACTAATGAAAAACTGTTTTTT.

This chain joins TRBV20-1 and TRBJ1-2, with 8 bases matching TRBD1. The CDR3 runs 11 residues. The germline V gene has CDR1 DFQATT and CDR2 SNEGSKA (reference sequence). Unmatched junction bases numbered 1, after V lost 6 bases and J lost 4 bases. The CDR3 DNA is TGCAGTGCAACAGGGGGCTATGGCTACACCTTC. Its translation: CSATGGYGYTF.

V usage is TRBV10-3 and J usage is TRBJ2-1, with D possibly being TRBD1 (6 bases). The V and J ends lost 10 bases and 4 bases respectively, with 11 bases between them. The CDR3 length is 12 residues. Germline CDR1 ENHRY, CDR2 SYGVKD. The CDR3 bases are TGTGCCACCAGACAGGTTTACAATGAGCAGTTCTTC. Its protein is CATRQVYNEQFF.

This clone occurred a few times. The chain employs TRBV7-2 and TRBJ1-5, with 8 bases aligning to TRBD1. The CDR3 runs to 13 residues. Trimming at V came to 7 bases and at J to 6 bases, leaving 5 bases not matched to a gene. Germline CDR1 reads SGHTA; CDR2 reads FQGNSA. The CDR3 sequence: CASTTQGGQPQHF. CDR3 coding DNA: TGTGCCAGCACCACACAGGGGGGTCAGCCCCAGCATTTT.

The chain is built from TRBV13 and TRBJ1-2; 7 nucleotides match TRBD1. The CDR3 has 14 amino acids. Germline V gene lookup returns CDR1 PRHDT and CDR2 FYEKMQ (reference sequence). Trimming removed 6 bases from V and 3 bases from J; junction bases left unmatched: 7. CDR3: CASSLLGQHYGYTF. The CDR3 DNA reads TGTGCCAGCAGTTTATTGGGACAGCACTATGGCTACACCTTC.

The chain couples TRBV19 to TRBJ1-2; 10 nucleotides agree with TRBD1. The CDR3 loop spans 15 amino acids. Germline CDR1 and CDR2: LNHDA and SQIVND (reference sequence). J gave up 4 bases and V 4 bases, and 6 bases lay outside the gene matches. The chain's CDR3 is CASSSPGQGSYGYTF. As DNA, the CDR3 is TGTGCCAGTAGTAGCCCGGGACAGGGGAGCTATGGCTACACCTTC.

The J gene is TRBJ1-1, the V gene TRBV7-9; TRBD1 aligns across 9 bases. With 3 bases clipped from V and 1 base from J, the junction kept 6 bases outside the gene matches. The length of the CDR3 is 16 residues. Per germline, CDR1 SEHNR and CDR2 FQNEAQ (reference sequence). CDR3 in DNA: TGTGCCAGCAGCTTGGGACAGGGCATAGGGAACACTGAAGCTTTCTTT. This encodes CASSLGQGIGNTEAFF.